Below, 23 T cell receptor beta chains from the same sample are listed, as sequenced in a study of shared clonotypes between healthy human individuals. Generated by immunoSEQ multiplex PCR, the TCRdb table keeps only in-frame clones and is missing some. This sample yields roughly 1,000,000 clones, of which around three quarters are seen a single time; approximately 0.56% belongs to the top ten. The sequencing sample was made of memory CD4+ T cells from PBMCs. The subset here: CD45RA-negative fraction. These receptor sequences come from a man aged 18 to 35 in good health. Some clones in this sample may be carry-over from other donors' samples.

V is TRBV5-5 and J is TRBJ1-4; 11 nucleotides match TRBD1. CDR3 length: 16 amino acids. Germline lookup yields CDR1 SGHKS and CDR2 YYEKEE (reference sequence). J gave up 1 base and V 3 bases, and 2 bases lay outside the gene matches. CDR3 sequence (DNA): TGTGCCAGCAGCTGGACAGGGGGCCGAACTAATGAAAAACTGTTTTTT. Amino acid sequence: CASSWTGGRTNEKLFF.

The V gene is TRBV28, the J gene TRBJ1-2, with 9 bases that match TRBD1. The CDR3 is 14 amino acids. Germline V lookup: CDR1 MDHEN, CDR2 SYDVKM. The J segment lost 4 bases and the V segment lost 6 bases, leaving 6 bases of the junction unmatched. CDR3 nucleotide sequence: TGTGCCAGCAGACCCGGGACAGGGTCCTATGGCTACACCTTC. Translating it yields CASRPGTGSYGYTF.

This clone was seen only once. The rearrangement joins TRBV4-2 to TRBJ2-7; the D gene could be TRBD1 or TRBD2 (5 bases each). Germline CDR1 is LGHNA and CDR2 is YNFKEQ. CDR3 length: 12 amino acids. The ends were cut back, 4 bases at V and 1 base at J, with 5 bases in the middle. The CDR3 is CASSRGSYEQYF. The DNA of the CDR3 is TGTGCCAGCAGCCGGGGGTCCTACGAGCAGTACTTC.

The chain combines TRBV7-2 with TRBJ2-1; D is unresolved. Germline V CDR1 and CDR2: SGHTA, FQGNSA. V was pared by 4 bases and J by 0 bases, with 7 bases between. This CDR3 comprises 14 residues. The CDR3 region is CASSSYSSYNEQFF. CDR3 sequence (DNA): TGTGCCAGCAGCTCCTATAGCTCCTACAATGAGCAGTTCTTC.

CDR3 bases: TGTGCCACCAGCAGAGCTCGACCCCGGGTCCAAGAGACCCAGTACTTC. This sequence encodes CATSRARPRVQETQYF. This chain connects TRBV15 to TRBJ2-5; D is undetermined. The CDR3 totals 16 residues. Germline values: CDR1 LNHNV, CDR2 YYDKDF (reference sequence). Between the trimmed V and J ends, which lost 1 base and 1 base, there was a span of 13 bases.

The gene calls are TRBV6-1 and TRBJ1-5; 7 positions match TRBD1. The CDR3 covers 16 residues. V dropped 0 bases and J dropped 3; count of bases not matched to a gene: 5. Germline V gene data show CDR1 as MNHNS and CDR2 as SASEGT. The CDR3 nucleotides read TGTGCCAGCAGTGAAGCCATAGGGGGCTTCAATCAGCCCCAGCATTTT. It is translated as CASSEAIGGFNQPQHF.

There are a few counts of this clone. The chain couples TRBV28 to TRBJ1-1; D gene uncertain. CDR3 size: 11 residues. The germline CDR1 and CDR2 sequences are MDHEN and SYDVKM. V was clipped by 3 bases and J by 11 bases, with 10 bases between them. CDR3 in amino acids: CASSFWEGAFF. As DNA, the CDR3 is TGTGCCAGCAGTTTTTGGGAGGGCGCTTTCTTT.

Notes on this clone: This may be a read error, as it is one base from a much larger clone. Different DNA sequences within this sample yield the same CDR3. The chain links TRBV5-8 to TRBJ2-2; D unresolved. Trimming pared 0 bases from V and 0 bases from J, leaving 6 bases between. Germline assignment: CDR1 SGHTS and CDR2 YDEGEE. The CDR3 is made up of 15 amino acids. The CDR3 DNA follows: TGTGCCAGCAGCTTGGTTGGCGCGAACACCGGGGAGCTGTTTTTT. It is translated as CASSLVGANTGELFF.

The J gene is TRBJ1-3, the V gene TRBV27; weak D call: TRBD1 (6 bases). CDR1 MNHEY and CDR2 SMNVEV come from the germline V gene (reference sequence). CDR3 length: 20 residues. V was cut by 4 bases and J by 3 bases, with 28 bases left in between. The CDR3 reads CASSSDSPSVPEVCGNTIYF. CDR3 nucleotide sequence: TGTGCCAGCAGTTCGGACAGCCCCAGCGTACCCGAGGTTTGTGGAAACACCATATATTTT.

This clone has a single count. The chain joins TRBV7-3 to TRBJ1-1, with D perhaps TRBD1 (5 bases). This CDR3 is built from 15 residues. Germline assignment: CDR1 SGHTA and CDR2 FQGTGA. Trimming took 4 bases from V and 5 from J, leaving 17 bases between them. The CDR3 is CASSSPLGESTEAFF. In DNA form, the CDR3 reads TGTGCCAGCAGCTCTCCCTTGGGGGAATCGACTGAAGCTTTCTTT.

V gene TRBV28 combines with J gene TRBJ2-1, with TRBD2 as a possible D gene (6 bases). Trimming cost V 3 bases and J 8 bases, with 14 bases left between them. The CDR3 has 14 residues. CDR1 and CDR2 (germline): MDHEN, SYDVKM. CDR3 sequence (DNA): TGTGCCAGCAGTTTGCGGGGAAGGTGGGATGAGCAGTTCTTC. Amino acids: CASSLRGRWDEQFF.

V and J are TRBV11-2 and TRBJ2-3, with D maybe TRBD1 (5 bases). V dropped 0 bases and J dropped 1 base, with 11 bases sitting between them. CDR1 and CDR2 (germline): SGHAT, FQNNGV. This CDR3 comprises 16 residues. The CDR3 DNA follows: TGTGCCAGCAGCTTAGACGGGCAGGGTGGCACAGATACGCAGTATTTT. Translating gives CASSLDGQGGTDTQYF.

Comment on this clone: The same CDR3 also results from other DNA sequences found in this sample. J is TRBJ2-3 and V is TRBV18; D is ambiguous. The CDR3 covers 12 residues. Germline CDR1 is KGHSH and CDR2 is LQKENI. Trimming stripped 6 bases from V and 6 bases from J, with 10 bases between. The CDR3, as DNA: TGTGCCAGCTCCCCTCCTTCGGATACGCAGTATTTT. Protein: CASSPPSDTQYF.

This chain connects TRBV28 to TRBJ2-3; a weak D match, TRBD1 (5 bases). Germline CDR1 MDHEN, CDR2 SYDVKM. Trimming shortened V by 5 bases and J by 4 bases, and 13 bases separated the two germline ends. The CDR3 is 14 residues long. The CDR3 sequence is CASSTTRVPDTQYF. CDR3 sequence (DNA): TGTGCCAGCAGTACCACCAGGGTGCCAGATACGCAGTATTTT. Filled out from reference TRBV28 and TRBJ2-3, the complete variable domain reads DVKVTQSSRYLVKRTGEKVFLECVQDMDHENMFWYRQDPGLGLRLIYFSYDVKMKEKGDIPEGYSVSREKKERFSLILESASTNQTSMYLCASSTTRVPDTQYFGPGTRLTVL.

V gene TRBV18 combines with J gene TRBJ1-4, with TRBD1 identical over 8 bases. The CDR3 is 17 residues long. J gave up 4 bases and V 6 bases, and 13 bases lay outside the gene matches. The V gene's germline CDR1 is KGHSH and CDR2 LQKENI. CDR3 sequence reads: CASSQNPGTGYNEKLFF. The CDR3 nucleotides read TGTGCCAGCTCCCAAAACCCCGGGACAGGATATAATGAAAAACTGTTTTTT.

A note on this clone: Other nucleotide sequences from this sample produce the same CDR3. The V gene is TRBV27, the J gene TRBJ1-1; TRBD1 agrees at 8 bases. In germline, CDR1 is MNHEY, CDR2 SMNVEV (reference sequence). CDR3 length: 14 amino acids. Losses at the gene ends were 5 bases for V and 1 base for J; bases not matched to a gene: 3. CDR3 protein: CASSLQGGNTEAFF. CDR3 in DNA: TGTGCCAGCAGTCTACAGGGGGGGAACACTGAAGCTTTCTTT.

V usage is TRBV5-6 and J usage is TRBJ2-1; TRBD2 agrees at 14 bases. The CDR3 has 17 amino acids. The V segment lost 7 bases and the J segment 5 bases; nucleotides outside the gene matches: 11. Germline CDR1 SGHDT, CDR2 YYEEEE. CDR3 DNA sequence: TGTGCCAGCGGCCGACTAGCGGGAGGGGGGTCGGACAATGAGCAGTTCTTC. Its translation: CASGRLAGGGSDNEQFF.

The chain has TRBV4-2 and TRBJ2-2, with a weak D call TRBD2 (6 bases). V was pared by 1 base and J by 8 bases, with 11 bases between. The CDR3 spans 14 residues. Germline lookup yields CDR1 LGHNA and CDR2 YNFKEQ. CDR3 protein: CASSQVGAGGELFF. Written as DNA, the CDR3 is TGTGCCAGCAGCCAAGTGGGTGCGGGAGGGGAGCTGTTTTTT.

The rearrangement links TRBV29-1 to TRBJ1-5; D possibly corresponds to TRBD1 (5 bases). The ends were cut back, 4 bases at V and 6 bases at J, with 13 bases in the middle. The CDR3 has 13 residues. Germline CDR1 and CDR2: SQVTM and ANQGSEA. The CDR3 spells CSVGGAGSQPQHF. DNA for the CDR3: TGCAGCGTTGGGGGCGCGGGGTCTCAGCCCCAGCATTTT.

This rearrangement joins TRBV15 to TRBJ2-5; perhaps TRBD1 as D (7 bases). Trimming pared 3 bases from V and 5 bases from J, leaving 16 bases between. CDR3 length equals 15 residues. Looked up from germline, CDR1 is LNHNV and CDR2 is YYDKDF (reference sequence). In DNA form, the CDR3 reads TGTGCCACCAGCAGCCCAGGGGGGCCTGGGGAGACCCAGTACTTC. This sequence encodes CATSSPGGPGETQYF.

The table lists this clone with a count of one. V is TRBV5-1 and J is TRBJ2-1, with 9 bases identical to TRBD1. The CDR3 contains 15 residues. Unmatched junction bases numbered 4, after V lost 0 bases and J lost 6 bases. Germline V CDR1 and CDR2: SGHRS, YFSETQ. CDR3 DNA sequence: TGCGCCAGCAGCTTGGCACAGGGGGCGGCCAATGAGCAGTTCTTC. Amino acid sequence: CASSLAQGAANEQFF. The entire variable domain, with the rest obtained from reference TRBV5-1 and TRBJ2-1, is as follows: KAGVTQTPRYLIKTRGQQVTLSCSPISGHRSVSWYQQTPGQGLQFLFEYFSETQRNKGNFPGRFSGRQFSNSRSEMNVSTLELGDSALYLCASSLAQGAANEQFFGPGTRLTVL.

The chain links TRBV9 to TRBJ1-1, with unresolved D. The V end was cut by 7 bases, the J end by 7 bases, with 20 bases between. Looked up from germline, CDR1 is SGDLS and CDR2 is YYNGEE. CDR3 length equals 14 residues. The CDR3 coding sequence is TGTGCCAGCCGACAAACTGCCCAGTACGGTGAAGCTTTCTTT. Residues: CASRQTAQYGEAFF.

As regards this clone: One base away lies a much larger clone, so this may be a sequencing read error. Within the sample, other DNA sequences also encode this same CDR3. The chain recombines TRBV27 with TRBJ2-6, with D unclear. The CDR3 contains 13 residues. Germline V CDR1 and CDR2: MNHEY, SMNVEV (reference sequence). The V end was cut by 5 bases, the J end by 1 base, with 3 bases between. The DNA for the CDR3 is TGTGCCAGCAGTCTTTCTGGGGCCAACGTCCTGACTTTC. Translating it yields CASSLSGANVLTF.